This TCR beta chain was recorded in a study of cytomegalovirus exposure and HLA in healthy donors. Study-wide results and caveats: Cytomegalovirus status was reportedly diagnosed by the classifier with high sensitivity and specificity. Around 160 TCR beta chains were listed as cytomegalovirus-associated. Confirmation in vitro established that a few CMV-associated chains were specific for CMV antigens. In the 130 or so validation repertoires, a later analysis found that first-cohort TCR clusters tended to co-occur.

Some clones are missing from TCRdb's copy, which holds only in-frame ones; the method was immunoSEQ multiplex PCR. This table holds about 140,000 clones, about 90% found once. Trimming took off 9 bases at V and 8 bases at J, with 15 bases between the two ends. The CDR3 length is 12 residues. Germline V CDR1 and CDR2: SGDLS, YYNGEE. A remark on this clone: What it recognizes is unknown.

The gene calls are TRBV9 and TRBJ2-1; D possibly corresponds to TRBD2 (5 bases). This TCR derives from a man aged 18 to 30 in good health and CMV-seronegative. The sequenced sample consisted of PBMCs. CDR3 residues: CATSRLSDEQFF. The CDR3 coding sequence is TGTGCCACATCGAGACTTAGCGATGAGCAGTTCTTC.